The 19 T cell receptor beta chains presented below share a single source sample, sequenced in a study of blood T cell repertoires in COVID-19. The table came from immunoSEQ multiplex PCR; TCRdb's copy has only in-frame clones and leaves some out. The sample has a few hundred thousand clones; around 89% are singletons. The sequencing input was peripheral blood. The receptors were sampled from a woman aged 30 to 39 who had recovered from COVID-19.

V gene TRBV5-5 combines with J gene TRBJ2-7; D possibly corresponds to TRBD1 (5 bases). V lost 3 bases and J 0 bases, leaving 10 bases between the germline ends. There are 14 residues in the CDR3. CDR1 SGHKS and CDR2 YYEKEE come from the germline V gene (reference sequence). CDR3 in DNA: TGTGCCAGCAGCTCTACTGACAGCTCCTACGAGCAGTACTTC. As protein: CASSSTDSSYEQYF. Full variable domain (rest looked up from reference TRBV5-5 and TRBJ2-7): DAGVTQSPTHLIKTRGQQVTLRCSPISGHKSVSWYQQVLGQGPQFIFQYYEKEERGRGNFPDRFSARQFPNYSSELNVNALLLGDSALYLCASSSTDSSYEQYFGPGTRLTVT.

In its sample, this clone was seen many times. The genes are TRBV6-4 and TRBJ2-2, with 7 bases aligning to TRBD1. Losses at the gene ends were 2 bases for V and 4 bases for J; bases not matched to a gene: 4. CDR1 and CDR2 from the germline V gene are MRHNA and SNTAGT. This CDR3 contains 15 residues. DNA of the CDR3: TGTGCCAGCAGTGACACGACAGGGTCCACCGGGGAGCTGTTTTTT. Amino acids: CASSDTTGSTGELFF.

This chain joins TRBV2 and TRBJ1-2; 7 nucleotides line up with TRBD1. Germline CDR1 SNHLY, CDR2 FYNNEI. CDR3 size: 14 residues. V lost 8 bases to trimming and J lost 4 bases; unmatched junction nucleotides: 10. The CDR3 loop is CASAHDRASYGYTF. The CDR3 DNA reads TGTGCCAGCGCTCATGACAGGGCCTCCTATGGCTACACCTTC.

This sequence joins TRBV24-1 and TRBJ2-3; 7 positions match TRBD1. After removal of 4 bases from V and 3 bases from J, the junction contained 9 bases not matched to a gene. Germline CDR1 KGHDR, CDR2 SFDVKD. The CDR3 contains 16 residues. Written as DNA, the CDR3 is TGTGCCACCAGTGACACCGGGACAGTAGGGACAGATACGCAGTATTTT. This sequence encodes CATSDTGTVGTDTQYF.

The gene calls are TRBV28 and TRBJ1-5; D gene unclear. This CDR3 has 13 amino acids. Germline CDR1 reads MDHEN; CDR2 reads SYDVKM. Trimming took off 6 bases at V and 2 bases at J, with 8 bases between the two ends. Here the CDR3 DNA reads TGTGCCAGCAGCGCCCGAGGCAATCAGCCCCAGCATTTT. It codes for CASSARGNQPQHF.

The chain couples TRBV9 to TRBJ1-6; D is unresolved. This CDR3 spans 13 amino acids. CDR1 SGDLS and CDR2 YYNGEE come from the germline V gene. The V end was cut by 4 bases, the J end by 9 bases, with 11 bases between. DNA for the CDR3: TGTGCCAGCAGCATCCCCCATCCTTCACCCCTCCACTTT. Residues: CASSIPHPSPLHF.

This clone turned up a few times. The chain carries TRBV19 and TRBJ2-1, with 7 bases lining up with TRBD2. This CDR3 has 17 residues. CDR1 and CDR2 from the germline V gene are LNHDA and SQIVND (reference sequence). V dropped 3 bases and J dropped 2; count of bases not matched to a gene: 10. The CDR3 reads CASSISSSGPAYNEQFF. The CDR3 region has the DNA TGTGCCAGTAGTATTAGTTCTAGCGGCCCGGCCTACAATGAGCAGTTCTTC. Supplemented by reference TRBV19 and TRBJ2-1, the full variable domain reads DGGITQSPKYLFRKEGQNVTLSCEQNLNHDAMYWYRQDPGQGLRLIYYSQIVNDFQKGDIAEGYSVSREKKESFPLTVTSAQKNPTAFYLCASSISSSGPAYNEQFFGPGTRLTVL.

The sample holds one count of this clone. The rearrangement joins TRBV7-9 to TRBJ1-2; possible D gene TRBD1, 5 bases. The CDR3 sequence is 17 residues long. The V gene's germline CDR1 is SEHNR and CDR2 FQNEAQ (reference sequence). The V end lost 1 base, the J end lost 2 bases, and 17 bases lay between the germline ends. The CDR3 is CASSLVAGQGGNYGYTF. In DNA form, the CDR3 reads TGTGCCAGCAGCTTAGTTGCCGGGCAGGGAGGAAACTATGGCTACACCTTC.

There are a few counts of this clone. The V call is TRBV18, the J call TRBJ1-2, with TRBD1 matching 7 bases. The CDR3 runs 13 residues. Trimming removed 3 bases from V and 5 bases from J; junction bases left unmatched: 3. The germline CDR1 and CDR2 sequences are KGHSH and LQKENI. CDR3 in DNA: TGTGCCAGCTCACCGGACAGGACTTATGGCTACACCTTC. Translated, it gives CASSPDRTYGYTF. Looking up the rest from reference TRBV18 and TRBJ1-2 gives the full variable domain: NAGVMQNPRHLVRRRGQEARLRCSPMKGHSHVYWYRQLPEEGLKFMVYLQKENIIDESGMPKERFSAEFPKEGPSILRIQQVVRGDSAAYFCASSPDRTYGYTFGSGTRLTVV.

The V call is TRBV28, the J call TRBJ1-3, with D unclear. Trimming stripped 5 bases from V and 0 bases from J, with 11 bases between. Looked up from germline, CDR1 is MDHEN and CDR2 is SYDVKM. The CDR3 contains 15 residues. The CDR3 loop is CASSLLGSSGNTIYF. The CDR3 coding sequence is TGTGCCAGCAGTCTACTGGGGAGCTCTGGAAACACCATATATTTT.

V usage is TRBV29-1 and J usage is TRBJ1-4; TRBD1 matches at 7 bases. The CDR3 has 12 amino acids. The trim removed 6 bases at V and 6 bases at J, leaving 4 bases unmatched. In germline, CDR1 is SQVTM, CDR2 ANQGSEA. In DNA, the CDR3 is TGCAGCGTACGACAGGGAGATGAAAAACTGTTTTTT. Translation gives CSVRQGDEKLFF.

V gene TRBV6-5 combines with J gene TRBJ1-5; the D gene is possibly TRBD1 (5 bases). V was clipped by 4 bases and J by 3 bases, with 13 bases between them. CDR3 length: 15 residues. CDR1 and CDR2 (germline): MNHEY, SVGAGI. The chain's CDR3 is CASSSRTGLNQPQHF. The CDR3 DNA reads TGTGCCAGCAGTTCCCGGACGGGACTCAATCAGCCCCAGCATTTT.

The chain combines TRBV19 with TRBJ2-2; D perhaps matches TRBD2 (6 bases). V was shortened by 1 base and J by 6 bases, with 9 bases between the two germline ends. The germline gives CDR1 LNHDA, CDR2 SQIVND (reference sequence). CDR3 length equals 14 residues. The CDR3 loop is CASSIGRDSGELFF. CDR3 DNA: TGTGCCAGTAGTATAGGCAGGGACTCCGGGGAGCTGTTTTTT.

The gene calls are TRBV9 and TRBJ1-1; D unclear. With 4 bases removed from V and 3 bases from J, the gap between germline ends came to 19 bases. The CDR3 loop spans 16 amino acids. Germline CDR1 reads SGDLS; CDR2 reads YYNGEE. The CDR3 bases are TGTGCCAGCAGCCCCCGAGGAGCGGCCTTGGACACTGAAGCTTTCTTT. The encoded protein is CASSPRGAALDTEAFF.

The V call is TRBV28, the J call TRBJ2-6; perhaps TRBD2 as D (7 bases). The CDR3 spans 19 residues. The germline CDR1 and CDR2 sequences are MDHEN and SYDVKM. Trimming left V 6 bases short and J 0 bases short, with 21 bases between. This CDR3 is CASSPLEAGDYSGANVLTF. The CDR3 nucleotides read TGTGCCAGCAGCCCCCTTGAGGCAGGGGACTACTCTGGGGCCAACGTCCTGACTTTC.

The chain employs TRBV9 and TRBJ1-2; 7 bases fit TRBD1. Germline assignment: CDR1 SGDLS and CDR2 YYNGEE. V dropped 0 bases and J dropped 5; count of bases not matched to a gene: 7. This CDR3 comprises 15 residues. Here the CDR3 DNA reads TGTGCCAGCAGCGTAGTGGGTGGACAGGATTATGGCTACACCTTC. It encodes CASSVVGGQDYGYTF.

V and J are TRBV5-4 and TRBJ2-7, with D perhaps matching TRBD2 (5 bases). There are 15 residues in the CDR3. Germline CDR1 SGHNT, CDR2 YYREEE (reference sequence). V was cut by 2 bases and J by 6 bases, with 18 bases left in between. DNA of the CDR3: TGTGCCAGCAGCTTACCGGGATCAAGGGCCTCCGAGCAGTACTTC. Its translation is CASSLPGSRASEQYF.

The J gene is TRBJ1-6, the V gene TRBV9; D might be TRBD1 (6 bases). Per germline, CDR1 SGDLS and CDR2 YYNGEE. V shed 0 bases and J shed 10 bases, with 11 bases lying between them. The CDR3 is made up of 14 amino acids. This CDR3 is CASSVDRVRSPLHF. The CDR3 DNA reads TGTGCCAGCAGCGTAGACAGGGTTCGGTCACCCCTCCACTTT.

The chain links TRBV5-1 to TRBJ2-5; TRBD1 matches 7 bases. With 6 bases clipped from V and 2 bases from J, the junction kept 7 bases outside the gene matches. Looked up from germline, CDR1 is SGHRS and CDR2 is YFSETQ. The CDR3 has 14 residues. CDR3 amino acids: CASKSSTGQETQYF. In DNA, the CDR3 is TGCGCCAGCAAGTCCTCGACAGGGCAAGAGACCCAGTACTTC. Complete variable domain (other parts from reference TRBV5-1 and TRBJ2-5): KAGVTQTPRYLIKTRGQQVTLSCSPISGHRSVSWYQQTPGQGLQFLFEYFSETQRNKGNFPGRFSGRQFSNSRSEMNVSTLELGDSALYLCASKSSTGQETQYFGPGTRLLVL.